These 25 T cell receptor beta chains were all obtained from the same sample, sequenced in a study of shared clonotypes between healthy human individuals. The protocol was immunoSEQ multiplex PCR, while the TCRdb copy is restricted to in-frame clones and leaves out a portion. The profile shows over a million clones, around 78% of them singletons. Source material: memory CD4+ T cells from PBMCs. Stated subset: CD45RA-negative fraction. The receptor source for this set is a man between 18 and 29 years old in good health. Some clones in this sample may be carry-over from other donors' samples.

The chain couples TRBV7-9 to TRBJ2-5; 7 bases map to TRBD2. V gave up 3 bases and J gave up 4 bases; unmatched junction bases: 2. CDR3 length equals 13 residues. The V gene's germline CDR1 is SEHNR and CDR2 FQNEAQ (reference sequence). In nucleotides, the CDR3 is TGTGCCAGCAGCTTCTGGGGGGGAGAGACCCAGTACTTC. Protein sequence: CASSFWGGETQYF.

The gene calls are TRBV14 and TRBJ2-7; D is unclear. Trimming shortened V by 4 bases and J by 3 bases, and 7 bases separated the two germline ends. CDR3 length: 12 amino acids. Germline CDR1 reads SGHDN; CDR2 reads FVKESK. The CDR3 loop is CASSPSRYEQYF. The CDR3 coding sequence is TGTGCCAGCAGCCCCTCGCGCTACGAGCAGTACTTC.

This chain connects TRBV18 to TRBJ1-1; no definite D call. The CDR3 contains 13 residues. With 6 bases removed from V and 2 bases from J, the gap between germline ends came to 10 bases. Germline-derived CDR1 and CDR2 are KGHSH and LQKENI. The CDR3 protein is CASSLTDNTEAFF. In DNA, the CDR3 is TGTGCCAGCTCCTTGACTGACAACACTGAAGCTTTCTTT. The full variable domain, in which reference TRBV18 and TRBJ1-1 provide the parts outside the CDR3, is NAGVMQNPRHLVRRRGQEARLRCSPMKGHSHVYWYRQLPEEGLKFMVYLQKENIIDESGMPKERFSAEFPKEGPSILRIQQVVRGDSAAYFCASSLTDNTEAFFGQGTRLTVV.

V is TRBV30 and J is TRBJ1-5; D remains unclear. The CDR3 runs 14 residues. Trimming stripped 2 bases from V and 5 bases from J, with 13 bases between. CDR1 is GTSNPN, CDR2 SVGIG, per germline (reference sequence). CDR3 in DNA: TGTGCCTGGAGTTCCGGGTCCTGGGATCAGCCCCAGCATTTT. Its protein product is CAWSSGSWDQPQHF.

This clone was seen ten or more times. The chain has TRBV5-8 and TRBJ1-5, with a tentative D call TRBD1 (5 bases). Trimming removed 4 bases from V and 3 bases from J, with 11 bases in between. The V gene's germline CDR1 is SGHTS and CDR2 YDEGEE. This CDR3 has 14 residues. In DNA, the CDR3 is TGTGCCAGCAGCCGAGACAGACACAATCAGCCCCAGCATTTT. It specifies CASSRDRHNQPQHF.

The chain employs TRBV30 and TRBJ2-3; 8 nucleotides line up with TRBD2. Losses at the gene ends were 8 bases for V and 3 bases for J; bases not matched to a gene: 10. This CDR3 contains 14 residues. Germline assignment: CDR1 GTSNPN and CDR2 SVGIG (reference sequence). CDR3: CARTGGGRTDTQYF. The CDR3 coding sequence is TGTGCCCGTACCGGGGGGGGGCGAACAGATACGCAGTATTTT.

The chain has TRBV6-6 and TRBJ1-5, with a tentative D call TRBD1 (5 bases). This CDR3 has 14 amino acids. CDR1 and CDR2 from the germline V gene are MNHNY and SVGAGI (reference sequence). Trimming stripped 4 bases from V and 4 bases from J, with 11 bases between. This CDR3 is CASSSNPGNQPQHF. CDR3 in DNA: TGTGCCAGCAGTTCAAATCCAGGGAATCAGCCCCAGCATTTT.

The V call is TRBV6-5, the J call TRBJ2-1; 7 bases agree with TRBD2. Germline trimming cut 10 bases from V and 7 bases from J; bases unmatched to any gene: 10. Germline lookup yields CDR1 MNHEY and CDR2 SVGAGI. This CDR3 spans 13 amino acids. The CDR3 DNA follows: TGTGCCACCCGCGGGGCGGGAGTGAATGAGCAGTTCTTC. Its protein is CATRGAGVNEQFF.

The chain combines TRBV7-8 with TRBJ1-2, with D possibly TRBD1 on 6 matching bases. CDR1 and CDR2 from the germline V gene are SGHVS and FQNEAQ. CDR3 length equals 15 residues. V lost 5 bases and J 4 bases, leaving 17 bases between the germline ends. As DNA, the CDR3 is TGTGCCAGCAGCCCTTACGCCCGACAGGCCTATGGCTACACCTTC. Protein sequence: CASSPYARQAYGYTF.

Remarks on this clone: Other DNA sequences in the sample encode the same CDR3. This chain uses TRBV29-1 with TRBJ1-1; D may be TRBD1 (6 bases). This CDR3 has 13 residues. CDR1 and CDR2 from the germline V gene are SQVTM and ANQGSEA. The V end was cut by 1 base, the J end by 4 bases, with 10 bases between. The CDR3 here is CSVEGGGGTEAFF. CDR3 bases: TGCAGCGTTGAAGGAGGGGGGGGCACTGAAGCTTTCTTT.

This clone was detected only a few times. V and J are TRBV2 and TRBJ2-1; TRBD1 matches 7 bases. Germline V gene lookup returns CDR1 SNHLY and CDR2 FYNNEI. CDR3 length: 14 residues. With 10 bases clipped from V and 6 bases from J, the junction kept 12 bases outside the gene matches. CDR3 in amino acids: CAIRPGQFANEQFF. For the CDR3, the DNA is TGTGCCATCCGACCGGGACAGTTTGCCAATGAGCAGTTCTTC.

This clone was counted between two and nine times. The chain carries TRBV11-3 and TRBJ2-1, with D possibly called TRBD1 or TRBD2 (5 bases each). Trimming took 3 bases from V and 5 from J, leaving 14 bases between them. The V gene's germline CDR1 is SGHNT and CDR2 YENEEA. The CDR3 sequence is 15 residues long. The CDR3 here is CASSFSGTDNNEQFF. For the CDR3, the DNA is TGTGCCAGCAGCTTCTCCGGGACGGACAACAATGAGCAGTTCTTC.

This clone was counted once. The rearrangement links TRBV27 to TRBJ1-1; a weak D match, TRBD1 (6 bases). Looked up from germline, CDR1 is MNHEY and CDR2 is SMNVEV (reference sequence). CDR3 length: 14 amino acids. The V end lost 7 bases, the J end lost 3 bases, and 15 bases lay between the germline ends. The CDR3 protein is CASTPVGADTEAFF. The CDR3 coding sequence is TGTGCCAGCACCCCAGTGGGGGCGGACACTGAAGCTTTCTTT.

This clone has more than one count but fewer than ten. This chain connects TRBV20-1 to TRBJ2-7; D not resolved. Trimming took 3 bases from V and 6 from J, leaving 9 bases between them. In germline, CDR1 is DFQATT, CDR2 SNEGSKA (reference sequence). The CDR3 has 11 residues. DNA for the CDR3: TGCAGTGCTAGTTGGCGCGGCGAGCAGTACTTC. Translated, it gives CSASWRGEQYF.

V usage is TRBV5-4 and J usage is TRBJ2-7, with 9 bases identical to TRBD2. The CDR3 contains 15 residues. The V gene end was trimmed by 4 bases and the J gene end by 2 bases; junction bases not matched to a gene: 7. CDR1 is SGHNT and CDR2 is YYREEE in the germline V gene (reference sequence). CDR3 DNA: TGTGCCAGCAGCCAAGGAGGCGGGAGGGCCTACGAGCAGTACTTC. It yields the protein CASSQGGGRAYEQYF.

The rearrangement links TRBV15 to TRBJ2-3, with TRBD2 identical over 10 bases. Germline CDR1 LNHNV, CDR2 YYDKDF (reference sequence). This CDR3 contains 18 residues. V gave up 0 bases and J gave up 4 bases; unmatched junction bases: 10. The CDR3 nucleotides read TGTGCCACCAGCAGAGATCATCCTAGCGGGAGTATCGCAGATACGCAGTATTTT. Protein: CATSRDHPSGSIADTQYF. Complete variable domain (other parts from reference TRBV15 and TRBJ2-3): DAMVIQNPRYQVTQFGKPVTLSCSQTLNHNVMYWYQQKSSQAPKLLFHYYDKDFNNEADTPDNFQSRRPNTSFCFLDIRSPGLGDTAMYLCATSRDHPSGSIADTQYFGPGTRLTVL.

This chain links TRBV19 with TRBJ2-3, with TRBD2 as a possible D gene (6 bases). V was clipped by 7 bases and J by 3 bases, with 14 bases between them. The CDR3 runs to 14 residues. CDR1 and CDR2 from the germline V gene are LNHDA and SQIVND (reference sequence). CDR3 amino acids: CASIGPSGTDTQYF. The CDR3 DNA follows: TGTGCCAGTATCGGTCCGAGCGGGACAGATACGCAGTATTTT.

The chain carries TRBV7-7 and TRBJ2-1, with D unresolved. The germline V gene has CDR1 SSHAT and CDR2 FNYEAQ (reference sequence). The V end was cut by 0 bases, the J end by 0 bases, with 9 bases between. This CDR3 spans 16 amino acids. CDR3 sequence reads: CASSLAPLSSYNEQFF. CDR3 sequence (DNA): TGTGCCAGCAGCTTAGCCCCGCTTAGCTCCTACAATGAGCAGTTCTTC.

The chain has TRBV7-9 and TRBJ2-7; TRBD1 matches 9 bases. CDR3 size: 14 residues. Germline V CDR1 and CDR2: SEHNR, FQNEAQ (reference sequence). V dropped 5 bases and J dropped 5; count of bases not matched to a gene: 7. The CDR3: CASSIRGQGHEQYF. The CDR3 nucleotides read TGTGCCAGCAGCATCCGGGGACAGGGTCACGAGCAGTACTTC.

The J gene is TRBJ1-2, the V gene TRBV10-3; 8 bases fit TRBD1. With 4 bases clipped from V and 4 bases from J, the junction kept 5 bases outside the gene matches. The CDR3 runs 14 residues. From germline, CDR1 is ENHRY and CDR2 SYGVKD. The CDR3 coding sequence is TGTGCCATCAGTGGCGGGACAGGATTCTATGGCTACACCTTC. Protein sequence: CAISGGTGFYGYTF.

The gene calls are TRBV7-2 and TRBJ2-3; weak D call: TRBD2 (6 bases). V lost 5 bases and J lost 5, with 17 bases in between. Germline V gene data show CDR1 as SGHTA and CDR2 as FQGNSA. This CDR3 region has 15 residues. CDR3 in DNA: TGTGCCAGCAGCCCCTTCGGGGGAGGAGGAGATACGCAGTATTTT. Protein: CASSPFGGGGDTQYF.

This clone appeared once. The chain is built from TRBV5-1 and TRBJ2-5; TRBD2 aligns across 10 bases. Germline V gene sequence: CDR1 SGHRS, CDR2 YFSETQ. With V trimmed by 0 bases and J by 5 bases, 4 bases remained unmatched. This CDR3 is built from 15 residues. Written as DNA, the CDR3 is TGCGCCAGCAGCTTGGGTGGGACTAGCGAGGAGACCCAGTACTTC. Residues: CASSLGGTSEETQYF.

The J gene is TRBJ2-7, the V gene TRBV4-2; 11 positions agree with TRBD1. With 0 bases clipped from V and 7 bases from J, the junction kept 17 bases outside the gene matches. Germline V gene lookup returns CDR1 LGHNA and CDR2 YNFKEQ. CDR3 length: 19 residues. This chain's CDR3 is CASSQEDRGHLLPPAEQYF. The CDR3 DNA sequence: TGTGCCAGCAGCCAAGAGGACAGGGGGCACCTCCTACCCCCGGCAGAGCAGTACTTC.

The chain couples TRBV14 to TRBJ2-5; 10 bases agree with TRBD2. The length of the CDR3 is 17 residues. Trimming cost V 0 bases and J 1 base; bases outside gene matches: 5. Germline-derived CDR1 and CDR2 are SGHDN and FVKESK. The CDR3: CASSQEPSGRSQETQYF. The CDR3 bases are TGTGCCAGCAGCCAAGAGCCTAGCGGGAGAAGCCAAGAGACCCAGTACTTC.

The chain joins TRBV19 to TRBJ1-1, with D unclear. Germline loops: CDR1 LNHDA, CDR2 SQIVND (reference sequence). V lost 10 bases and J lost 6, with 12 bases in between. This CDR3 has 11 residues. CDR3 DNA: TGTGCCACCGGTCGGGCTGCTGAAGCTTTCTTT. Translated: CATGRAAEAFF.